This is a list of T cell receptor beta chains from one sample in a study of cytomegalovirus exposure and HLA in healthy donors. Repertoires were generated with immunoSEQ multiplex PCR, while TCRdb's copy carries only in-frame clones and drops some. The specimen's table records approximately 120,000 clones. Sequencing was performed on PBMCs. The receptors originated from a woman in her sixties or seventies in good health and CMV-seronegative. CDR3s include the opening cysteine and the closing phenylalanine or tryptophan. The D gene is left open where the match is weak.

>.|TRBV4-1|TRBJ1-1
TGCGCCAGCAGCCAAGATCCAGGGATGAACACTGAAGCTTTCTTT
CASSQDPGMNTEAFF
>TRBD1|TRBV5-1|TRBJ1-1
TGCGCCAGCAGCTCCTCGACAGGGGGGTTGGTAGCTTTCTTT
CASSSSTGGLVAFF
>.|TRBV2|TRBJ2-7
TGTGCCAGCATTCGAGCCCGGAGGAGCGAGCAGTACTTC
CASIRARRSEQYF
>TRBD1|TRBV18|TRBJ1-4
TGTGCCAGCTCACCCAGACAGGGGGTTAATGAAAAACTGTTTTTT
CASSPRQGVNEKLFF
>.|TRBV7-3|TRBJ1-2
TGTGCCAGCAGCTTAGGCGCAGGGACAGGCTACACCTTC
CASSLGAGTGYTF
>TRBD1|TRBV6-1|TRBJ1-1
TGTGCCAGCAGTGATGCGACAGGGTGGGTATCTGAAGCTTTCTTT
CASSDATGWVSEAFF
>TRBD2|TRBV27|TRBJ2-7
TGTGCCAGCAGTTTATCAGCGGGGGGTTTCTACGAGCAGTACTTC
CASSLSAGGFYEQYF
>.|TRBV4-2|TRBJ2-1
TGTGCCAGCAGCCAATGGACTGGCGGAAGCTCCTACAATGAGCAGTTCTTC
CASSQWTGGSSYNEQFF
>.|TRBV4-2|TRBJ2-2
TGTGCCAGCAGCCAAGACGTAGTGTTCACCGGGGAGCTGTTTTTT
CASSQDVVFTGELFF
>.|TRBV5-1|TRBJ2-7
TGCGCCAGCAGCAAAGGACAGCGAACATCCTACGAGCAGTACTTC
CASSKGQRTSYEQYF
>.|TRBV6-5|TRBJ2-3
TGTGCCAGCAGTTACGGTTGGGCAGCTAGCACAGATACGCAGTATTTT
CASSYGWAASTDTQYF
>.|TRBV2|TRBJ2-7
TGTGCCAGCAGTGCCGGGGTTAAGTCCTACGAGCAGTACTTC
CASSAGVKSYEQYF
>TRBD2|TRBV7-9|TRBJ2-1
TGTGCCAGCAGTCAGCGCAGGGCGGGAGTGCCCTACAATGAGCAGTTCTTC
CASSQRRAGVPYNEQFF
>.|TRBV4-1|TRBJ2-3
TGCGCCAGCAGCCAAAACTCCCTTTTAACAGATACGCAGTATTTT
CASSQNSLLTDTQYF
>TRBD2|TRBV15|TRBJ2-1
TGTGCCACCAGCATGGGGCCGGGACTACCTTACAATGAGCAGTTCTTC
CATSMGPGLPYNEQFF
>TRBD2|TRBV4-1|TRBJ2-7
TGCGCCAGCAGCCAACAAGCGGGAGGACCCTACGAGCAGTACTTC
CASSQQAGGPYEQYF
>.|TRBV5-1|TRBJ1-1
TGCGCCAGCAGTCCACAGGGATGGGCTGAAGCTTTCTTT
CASSPQGWAEAFF
>TRBD2|TRBV5-1|TRBJ2-7
TGCGCCAGCAGCTTGTATACTAGCGGGGCCAACGAGCAGTACTTC
CASSLYTSGANEQYF
>.|TRBV2|TRBJ2-2
TGTGCCAGCTTACCGGGACAGAACACCGGGGAGCTGTTTTTT
CASLPGQNTGELFF
>.|TRBV4-2|TRBJ2-5
TGTGCCAGCAGCCAAGGCCCCCTGGGGAGGGAGACCCAGTACTTC
CASSQGPLGRETQYF
>TRBD1|TRBV9|TRBJ2-2
TGTGCCAGCAGTCTGGGACAGGCGGCCGCCGGGGAGCTGTTTTTT
CASSLGQAAAGELFF
>.|TRBV7-8|TRBJ1-5
TGTGCCAGCAGCCCCCGTAGCGATCAGCCCCAGCATTTT
CASSPRSDQPQHF
>.|TRBV27|TRBJ2-2
TGTGCCAGCAGGGGGGGTTGGAACACCGGGGAGCTGTTTTTT
CASRGGWNTGELFF
>TRBD1|TRBV5-5|TRBJ2-7
TGTGCCAGCAGCTTCCGGGACAGGTTCTCGGTCAGGACCGAGCAGTACTTC
CASSFRDRFSVRTEQYF